This TCR beta chain was captured by sequencing in a study of T cell responses to AZD1222 COVID-19 vaccine. General study points: Baseline testing showed seropositivity in only five or six AZD1222 recipients. Spike-spanning, vaccine-associated CD4 TCRs were dominant at 160-218 and 743-854. Most donors were white British and more were female, and clonal diversity was possibly underestimated.

This clone was seen only once. What it binds is unknown. With 0 bases removed from V and 4 bases from J, the gap between germline ends came to 16 bases. Germline CDR1 LNHNV, CDR2 YYDKDF (reference sequence). This CDR3 comprises 16 residues. TCRdb keeps only in-frame clones here, not all; method: immunoSEQ multiplex PCR. The sample yields about 180,000 clones, 85% to 95% seen once. The source material was peripheral blood, sampled on day 0 of AZD1222 vaccination. The gene calls are TRBV15 and TRBJ2-7; the D gene could be TRBD1 or TRBD2 (6 bases each). This receptor was obtained from an adult in good health. The CDR3 is CATSREAQGLGYEQYF. The DNA of the CDR3 is TGTGCCACCAGCAGAGAGGCACAGGGACTTGGGTACGAGCAGTACTTC.